The rows below give T cell receptor beta chains drawn from one sample of a study of blood T cell repertoires in COVID-19. Profiling relied on immunoSEQ multiplex PCR, and the TCRdb table lists in-frame clones only, not all of them. The sample records over 250,000 clones, about nine tenths being singletons. The sequenced sample consisted of peripheral blood. Source of these receptors: a man between 60 and 70 years old who had recovered from COVID-19. Each CDR3 is given with its conserved first and last residue. Fields, in order: D gene, V gene, clone size, J gene, CDR3 DNA, CDR3 protein. The D gene is left open where the match is weak. Size is omitted from some rows. Given values are once, few, many or a class for expanded clones.

TRBD1,TRBV5-1,NA,TRBJ2-7,TGCGCCAGCAGCGCGGGACAGGGACCCCACGAGCAGTACTTC,CASSAGQGPHEQYF
NA,TRBV5-4,once,TRBJ1-4,TGTGCCAGCAGCCCGGGAGGTGGCAGGGACGAAAAACTGTTTTTT,CASSPGGGRDEKLFF
TRBD2,TRBV19,NA,TRBJ2-3,TGTGCCAGTAGTGTACGACTAGCGGGGGGGCCCACAGATACGCAGTATTTT,CASSVRLAGGPTDTQYF
NA,TRBV19,NA,TRBJ2-4,TGTGCCAGTAGTATAGATCCTTGGGCTAGCGCACTAGCCAAAAACATTCAGTACTTC,CASSIDPWASALAKNIQYF
NA,TRBV15,NA,TRBJ2-5,TGTGCCACCAGCAGAGTCGGCGGGGAAGAGACCCAGTACTTC,CATSRVGGEETQYF
TRBD2,TRBV7-2,NA,TRBJ2-7,TGTGCCAGCAGCTACCGCCCCACTAGCGGCGTCCCCTACGAGCAGTACTTC,CASSYRPTSGVPYEQYF
NA,TRBV27,NA,TRBJ1-5,TGTGCCAGCAGTTTGGGCAGGGATCAGCCCCAGCATTTT,CASSLGRDQPQHF
TRBD1,TRBV27,NA,TRBJ2-7,TGTGCCAGCAGTTTATATAGGGGGCTCGAGCAGTACTTC,CASSLYRGLEQYF
TRBD2,TRBV30,NA,TRBJ2-3,TGTGCCTGGAGTCCGGGACTAGGTACAGATACGCAGTATTTT,CAWSPGLGTDTQYF
NA,TRBV19,NA,TRBJ2-3,TGTGCCAGTAGTGTCACAAGTATACGAAGCACAGATACGCAGTATTTT,CASSVTSIRSTDTQYF
NA,TRBV5-4,medium-sized,TRBJ2-7,TGTGCCAGCAGTTCATCCCTAAATCTCTACGAGCAGTACTTC,CASSSSLNLYEQYF
NA,TRBV9,NA,TRBJ1-2,TGTGCCAGCAGCGTATCCACAGATAACTATGGCTACACCTTC,CASSVSTDNYGYTF
NA,TRBV7-2,once,TRBJ1-6,TGTGCCAGCAGCTTAGTACAGGGTGGTTCACCCCTCCACTTT,CASSLVQGGSPLHF
TRBD1,TRBV24-1,NA,TRBJ2-3,TGTGCCACCAGTGGCTCTTCGGAAGGGGGCAGAGGCACAGATACGCAGTATTTT,CATSGSSEGGRGTDTQYF
TRBD2,TRBV28,NA,TRBJ2-3,TGTGCCAGCAGACAAGGACTAGCCGCAGATACGCAGTATTTT,CASRQGLAADTQYF
TRBD1,TRBV6-5,NA,TRBJ1-2,TGTGCCAGCGGACAGGGTTTTGGCTACACCTTC,CASGQGFGYTF
TRBD1,TRBV6-5,NA,TRBJ2-7,TGTGCCAGCAGTTACTGGGAGACAGGGAAGGACGAGCAGTACTTC,CASSYWETGKDEQYF
TRBD2,TRBV7-2,NA,TRBJ2-5,TGTGCCAGCAGCTCCGGACTAGGCCAAGAGACCCAGTACTTC,CASSSGLGQETQYF
NA,TRBV27,NA,TRBJ1-1,TGTGCCAGCAGATTAGCGTCGCCGGGCACTGAAGCTTTCTTT,CASRLASPGTEAFF
NA,TRBV5-6,NA,TRBJ2-6,TGTGCCAGCAGCTTGGGTATTCTGTTCTCTGGGGCCAACGTCCTGACTTTC,CASSLGILFSGANVLTF
TRBD2,TRBV9,NA,TRBJ2-3,TGTGCCAGCAGCGGAACTAGCGGGGTCACAGATACGCAGTATTTT,CASSGTSGVTDTQYF
NA,TRBV7-8,NA,TRBJ1-5,TGTGCCAGCAGCTTAGGCAGGGTCAGCAATCAGCCCCAGCATTTT,CASSLGRVSNQPQHF
TRBD1,TRBV5-4,NA,TRBJ2-7,TGTGCCAGCAGCCGGGGACAGGGCTACGAGCAGTACTTC,CASSRGQGYEQYF
TRBD1,TRBV4-1,NA,TRBJ2-7,TGCGCCAGCAGCCACGCGCGGACAGGGGGCAGCTACGAGCAGTACTTC,CASSHARTGGSYEQYF
TRBD1,TRBV7-9,NA,TRBJ1-3,TGTGCCAGCAGCGACGCGACAGGGGTGAACTCTGGAAACACCATATATTTT,CASSDATGVNSGNTIYF
TRBD1,TRBV25-1,NA,TRBJ1-2,TGTGCCAGCAGTGCGTCCGGGACAGGGCAAAGAGCCTATGGCTACACCTTC,CASSASGTGQRAYGYTF
TRBD1,TRBV5-1,NA,TRBJ1-2,TGCGCCAGCAGCTCAGGAAACAGGGGTGGGGATGGCTACACCTTC,CASSSGNRGGDGYTF
TRBD1,TRBV5-1,NA,TRBJ2-1,TGCGCCAGCTTCCGGGACAGGGGGGCGGATGAGCAGTTCTTC,CASFRDRGADEQFF
NA,TRBV19,NA,TRBJ2-7,TGTGCCAGTACTCGTGAGTTGAACTCCTACGAGCAGTACTTC,CASTRELNSYEQYF
NA,TRBV4-1,NA,TRBJ2-5,TGCGCCAGCACTCCGGGACACCAAGAAGAGACCCAGTACTTC,CASTPGHQEETQYF
NA,TRBV7-3,NA,TRBJ1-1,TGTGCCAGCAGCTTATGGAAGGGGGATAACACTGAAGCTTTCTTT,CASSLWKGDNTEAFF
TRBD1,TRBV6-5,once,TRBJ1-1,TGTGCCAGCAGTTCAGGGGGTTACACTGAAGCTTTCTTT,CASSSGGYTEAFF
TRBD1,TRBV7-4,NA,TRBJ1-5,TGTGCCAGCAGCTTCAGGACAGGGGCCGCCTATCAGCCCCAGCATTTT,CASSFRTGAAYQPQHF
NA,TRBV11-2,NA,TRBJ2-2,TGTGCCAGCAGCTTAGATGGGGCGGACGGGGAGCTGTTTTTT,CASSLDGADGELFF
TRBD1,TRBV24-1,NA,TRBJ2-2,TGTGCCACCAGAAACGCGGGACAGGGTTTAACCGGGGAGCTGTTTTTT,CATRNAGQGLTGELFF
NA,TRBV18,NA,TRBJ2-3,TGTGCCAGCTCACCACGAGCTAGCATTGGAGATACGCAGTATTTT,CASSPRASIGDTQYF
NA,TRBV5-8,NA,TRBJ1-3,TGTGCCAGCAGCTTGCCGAGCTCTGGAAACACCATATATTTT,CASSLPSSGNTIYF
NA,TRBV5-1,NA,TRBJ2-6,TGCGCCAGCAGCTTGGTGCCAGGGGCCTCGGTCAACGTCCTGACTTTC,CASSLVPGASVNVLTF
TRBD2,TRBV27,once,TRBJ2-2,TGTGCCAGCAGTTTGGGGCGGGGGGCCACCGGGGAGCTGTTTTTT,CASSLGRGATGELFF
NA,TRBV19,NA,TRBJ2-3,TGTGCCAGTAGTATCGGGCGCAGGGCAGATACGCAGTATTTT,CASSIGRRADTQYF
TRBD1,TRBV18,NA,TRBJ2-6,TGTGCCAGCTCACCCGTACGCCAATCGGGACAGGGCCCTCCTGGGGCCAACGTCCTGACTTTC,CASSPVRQSGQGPPGANVLTF
NA,TRBV24-1,NA,TRBJ2-2,TGTGCCACCATGGGCCCTACCGGGGAGCTGTTTTTT,CATMGPTGELFF
NA,TRBV6-1,NA,TRBJ1-2,TGTGCCAGCAGTGAAGCGGGGGCCCTCAACTATGGCTACACCTTC,CASSEAGALNYGYTF
NA,TRBV20-1,NA,TRBJ1-2,TGCAGTGCTAGTACAGAATCGATTAGTGGCTACACCTTC,CSASTESISGYTF
TRBD1,TRBV7-9,NA,TRBJ2-1,TGTGCCAGCAGCCCATGGGACAGGGACAATGAGCAGTTCTTC,CASSPWDRDNEQFF
NA,TRBV5-1,few,TRBJ2-5,TGCGCCAGCAGCTTCAGCGGTTCCTCGGAGACCCAGTACTTC,CASSFSGSSETQYF
NA,TRBV7-9,NA,TRBJ1-3,TGTGCCAGCAGCTTGGCCAGGACAGCCTCTGGAAACACCATATATTTT,CASSLARTASGNTIYF
TRBD2,TRBV25-1,NA,TRBJ2-3,TGTGCCAGCAGTGGGACTAGCGGGGGGGCGAGAGATACGCAGTATTTT,CASSGTSGGARDTQYF
TRBD2,TRBV7-9,NA,TRBJ2-3,TGTGCCTCCCAAGCGGGGGGCACAGATACGCAGTATTTT,CASQAGGTDTQYF
NA,TRBV6-5,NA,TRBJ2-1,TGTGCCAGCTGCGGCTCGGAACGGTCCTACAATGAGCAGTTCTTC,CASCGSERSYNEQFF
TRBD1,TRBV19,NA,TRBJ2-5,TGTGCCAGTAGTCACAGGGGAGTTGAGACCCAGTACTTC,CASSHRGVETQYF
NA,TRBV7-2,NA,TRBJ1-1,TGTGCCAGCAGCTTTGGGTCTGCGGGGGCAGGAGCTTTCTTT,CASSFGSAGAGAFF
NA,TRBV11-3,NA,TRBJ1-2,TGTGCCAGCAGCTTAGAAATTACGGCGCAGGGTGACTATGGCTACACCTTC,CASSLEITAQGDYGYTF
TRBD1,TRBV15,NA,TRBJ2-7,TGTGCCACCACCGGGACAGACTACGAGCAGTACTTC,CATTGTDYEQYF
TRBD1,TRBV15,NA,TRBJ2-7,TGTGCCACCAGCAGAGATGCCCGGGACAGGTACTACGAGCAGTACTTC,CATSRDARDRYYEQYF
NA,TRBV5-5,NA,TRBJ1-5,TGTGCCAGCAGCTTGGAAGGGGCGGATCAGCCCCAGCATTTT,CASSLEGADQPQHF
NA,TRBV2,NA,TRBJ1-6,TGTGCCAGCAGGCTCAGGGGAATTAATTCACCCCTCCACTTT,CASRLRGINSPLHF